A single sample is the source of the 20 T cell receptor beta chains below, sequenced in a study of cytomegalovirus exposure and HLA in healthy donors (dated by TCRdb to 2017 to 2019). Libraries were constructed by the immunoSEQ multiplex PCR assay. Not all clones reach the TCRdb copy of this immuneACCESS table, which keeps in-frame sequences only. Checked studies attribute under half of the gap to unresolved V genes and leave the rest unexplained. This sample has hundreds of thousands of clones in its table, and about 90% of those were observed once. Of the sample, around 12% falls within the top ten clones. The sample taken for sequencing was PBMCs. The receptor source for this set is a man aged 18 to 35 in good health and CMV-seropositive.

This rearrangement joins TRBV5-1 to TRBJ2-3; D might be TRBD2 (6 bases). V was pared by 4 bases and J by 5 bases, with 14 bases between. Looked up from germline, CDR1 is SGHRS and CDR2 is YFSETQ. CDR3 size: 14 residues. The CDR3 sequence: CASSAASARDTQYF. The CDR3 DNA reads as TGCGCCAGCAGCGCGGCTAGCGCGAGAGATACGCAGTATTTT.

This rearrangement joins TRBV28 to TRBJ2-7; TRBD1 or TRBD2 may be the D gene (5 bases each). The CDR3 consists of 14 residues. Trimming removed 5 bases from V and 2 bases from J, with 13 bases in between. Germline values: CDR1 MDHEN, CDR2 SYDVKM. The CDR3 nucleotides are TGTGCCAGCAGTGTGAGGGACGGAGCCTACGAGCAGTACTTC. Translated, it gives CASSVRDGAYEQYF.

The J gene is TRBJ2-1, the V gene TRBV29-1; 8 positions match TRBD1. CDR1 is SQVTM, CDR2 ANQGSEA, per germline. This CDR3 contains 17 residues. Trimming took 4 bases from V and 1 from J; bases not matched to a gene: 12. The CDR3 region has the DNA TGCAGCGTTGCGATTCAATCGGACAGGGTATCCTACAATGAGCAGTTCTTC. Encoded protein: CSVAIQSDRVSYNEQFF.

The chain is built from TRBV2 and TRBJ2-5; maybe TRBD1 (6 bases). V lost 8 bases, J lost 0 bases, and 13 bases lay in between. Looked up from germline, CDR1 is SNHLY and CDR2 is FYNNEI. The CDR3 runs 14 residues. The CDR3, as DNA: TGTGCCAGCCGGTTACAGGGTTACCAAGAGACCCAGTACTTC. Amino acids: CASRLQGYQETQYF.

The genes are TRBV5-1 and TRBJ2-1; 11 bases agree with TRBD2. The junction had 7 bases not matched to a gene; V was cut back by 4 bases and J by 4 bases. This CDR3 region has 16 residues. CDR1 SGHRS and CDR2 YFSETQ come from the germline V gene. The CDR3 DNA sequence: TGCGCCAGCAGCCCCCTATCTAGCGGGAGGTACAATGAGCAGTTCTTC. It yields the protein CASSPLSSGRYNEQFF.

The count of this clone is one. The chain has TRBV4-1 and TRBJ1-2; D is unclear. This CDR3 is built from 15 residues. Germline V gene data show CDR1 as MGHRA and CDR2 as YSYEKL. V was clipped by 4 bases and J by 0 bases, with 12 bases between them. Here the CDR3 reads CASSPSVIPNYGYTF. The DNA of the CDR3 is TGCGCCAGCAGCCCTTCAGTTATTCCTAACTATGGCTACACCTTC.

The J gene is TRBJ2-1, the V gene TRBV10-2; the match to TRBD2 covers 10 bases. The CDR3 has 14 residues. Germline V gene lookup returns CDR1 WSHSY and CDR2 SAAADI. V shed 6 bases, J shed 8 bases, and the junction held 7 bases outside the gene matches. The CDR3 spells CASRTSGNFDEQFF. For the CDR3, the DNA is TGCGCCAGCAGAACTAGCGGGAATTTCGATGAGCAGTTCTTC.

The chain uses TRBV6-5 and TRBJ2-5; no reliable D call. V shed 0 bases and J shed 2 bases, with 7 bases lying between them. The CDR3 runs to 14 residues. Germline V CDR1 and CDR2: MNHEY, SVGAGI. Here the CDR3 DNA reads TGTGCCAGCAGTTACTCTGTGCCTCAAGAGACCCAGTACTTC. Its translation: CASSYSVPQETQYF.

In nucleotides, the CDR3 is TGTGCCAGCAGTGAATATAACCGTTTAATCGAGCAGTTCTTC. This codes for CASSEYNRLIEQFF. The chain recombines TRBV25-1 with TRBJ2-1; D is unresolved. The ends were cut back, 0 bases at V and 10 bases at J, with 13 bases in the middle. The CDR3 sequence is 14 residues long. Germline CDR1 reads MGHDK; CDR2 reads SYGVNS.

This chain connects TRBV15 to TRBJ2-3; possible D gene TRBD1, 6 bases. V lost 4 bases and J 0 bases, leaving 11 bases between the germline ends. This CDR3 has 15 amino acids. Germline V lookup: CDR1 LNHNV, CDR2 YYDKDF (reference sequence). The CDR3 reads CATSIRDTSTDTQYF. For the CDR3, the DNA is TGTGCCACCAGCATCCGGGACACAAGCACAGATACGCAGTATTTT.

This clone was seen a few times. The chain uses TRBV5-1 and TRBJ2-7; D is perhaps TRBD2 (5 bases). CDR3 length: 14 amino acids. Germline CDR1 SGHRS, CDR2 YFSETQ. Deletions cut 6 bases from V and 6 bases from J, with 19 bases between. CDR3 coding DNA: TGCGCCAGCACGGGATCCGCCACCGGCGGCGAGCAGTACTTC. Residues: CASTGSATGGEQYF. Looking up the rest from reference TRBV5-1 and TRBJ2-7 gives the full variable domain: KAGVTQTPRYLIKTRGQQVTLSCSPISGHRSVSWYQQTPGQGLQFLFEYFSETQRNKGNFPGRFSGRQFSNSRSEMNVSTLELGDSALYLCASTGSATGGEQYFGPGTRLTVT.

The CDR3 sequence is CASSLVNQPQHF. CDR3 in DNA: TGTGCCAGCAGTTTGGTCAATCAGCCCCAGCATTTT. The chain combines TRBV28 with TRBJ1-5; no firm D call. CDR1 is MDHEN, CDR2 SYDVKM, per germline. Trimming removed 3 bases at V and 3 bases at J, with 3 bases between. This CDR3 region has 12 residues. Full variable domain (rest looked up from reference TRBV28 and TRBJ1-5): DVKVTQSSRYLVKRTGEKVFLECVQDMDHENMFWYRQDPGLGLRLIYFSYDVKMKEKGDIPEGYSVSREKKERFSLILESASTNQTSMYLCASSLVNQPQHFGDGTRLSIL.

This clone was seen a single time. The rearrangement links TRBV5-1 to TRBJ1-1, with D tentatively TRBD1 (6 bases). CDR3 size: 15 residues. V gave up 0 bases and J gave up 1 base, with 10 bases separating them. Looked up from germline, CDR1 is SGHRS and CDR2 is YFSETQ. The CDR3 DNA reads as TGCGCCAGCAGCTTGGAGGGGGGCCCGAACACTGAAGCTTTCTTT. Protein sequence: CASSLEGGPNTEAFF.

The rearrangement uses TRBV10-3 and TRBJ1-2; 9 bases align to TRBD1. The V gene's germline CDR1 is ENHRY and CDR2 SYGVKD. J gave up 4 bases and V 5 bases, and 11 bases lay outside the gene matches. The CDR3 totals 16 residues. The CDR3 here is CAISRTGAPTLYGYTF. In DNA form, the CDR3 reads TGTGCCATCAGTAGGACAGGGGCCCCCACCCTCTATGGCTACACCTTC.

The chain carries TRBV2 and TRBJ2-3, with 7 bases fitting TRBD2. V trimming: 6 bases; J trimming: 3 bases; junction bases outside the gene matches: 12. CDR1 and CDR2 from the germline V gene are SNHLY and FYNNEI. CDR3 size: 16 residues. Written as DNA, the CDR3 is TGTGCCAGCAGCACGAACGGCGGGAGCTTTACAGATACGCAGTATTTT. It specifies CASSTNGGSFTDTQYF.

The rearrangement links TRBV6-4 to TRBJ2-1, with D unresolved. Germline V lookup: CDR1 MRHNA, CDR2 SNTAGT. The CDR3 is 11 amino acids. Trimming took off 2 bases at V and 8 bases at J, with 4 bases between the two ends. The CDR3 sequence: CASSDGYEQFF. CDR3 DNA sequence: TGTGCCAGCAGTGACGGGTATGAGCAGTTCTTC.

V usage is TRBV6-6 and J usage is TRBJ1-2; a possible D gene is TRBD1 (6 bases). The CDR3 runs 14 residues. V was cut by 6 bases and J by 4 bases, with 15 bases left in between. Per the germline V gene, CDR1 is MNHNY and CDR2 is SVGAGI (reference sequence). CDR3 residues: CASRQQGVGYGYTF. In DNA form, the CDR3 reads TGTGCCAGCAGACAACAGGGTGTCGGCTATGGCTACACCTTC.

CDR3 protein: CASSVANTEAFF. The CDR3 bases are TGTGCCAGCAGTGTTGCGAACACTGAAGCTTTCTTT. The chain links TRBV2 to TRBJ1-1; D remains unclear. Germline V gene lookup returns CDR1 SNHLY and CDR2 FYNNEI. The germline V and J ends were trimmed by 4 bases and 1 base, with 4 bases remaining between them. CDR3 length: 12 residues.

The genes are TRBV10-3 and TRBJ1-2, with 9 bases identical to TRBD1. The CDR3 covers 14 residues. CDR1 is ENHRY, CDR2 SYGVKD, per germline. With 2 bases clipped from V and 7 bases from J, the junction kept 5 bases outside the gene matches. CDR3 sequence reads: CAISEVQGARGYTF. For the CDR3, the DNA is TGTGCCATCAGTGAGGTACAGGGGGCGCGTGGCTACACCTTC.

The chain joins TRBV27 to TRBJ2-1; D may be TRBD1 (5 bases). Trimming shortened V by 6 bases and J by 1 base, and 10 bases separated the two germline ends. The CDR3 contains 14 residues. CDR1 is MNHEY, CDR2 SMNVEV, per germline (reference sequence). The CDR3 nucleotides are TGTGCCAGCAGCTGGTCAGGGTCCTACAATGAGCAGTTCTTC. Residues: CASSWSGSYNEQFF.